A selection of T cell receptor beta chains follows, all from one sample in a study of human T cells and chemical hapten exposure. Each CDR3 protein gets one entry after TCRdb re-called the RACE reads with MiXCR. The data show under 200,000 distinct CDR3 sequences, nearly 30% seen once. The starting material was whole blood, obtained in connection with sensitization to the hapten diphenylcyclopropenone (DPC). These receptor sequences come from a woman aged 25 to 45 with alopecia areata. Some clones in this sample may be carry-over from other donors' samples. Both conserved end residues are part of each CDR3. The D gene is left open where the match is weak. Some rows have no size entry. The others give once, few or many, or a class for an expanded clone.

j_call v_call clone_size d_call cdr3_nt cdr3_aa
TRBJ1-5 TRBV12-3/TRBV12-4 - - TGTGCCAGCAGTTTAGTCCAGGGAGGCCAGCCCCAGCATTTT CASSLVQGGQPQHF
TRBJ2-4 TRBV20-1 few - TGCAGTGCTAGCGCAGAATTTTTAGCCAAAAACATTCAGTACTTC CSASAEFLAKNIQYF
TRBJ2-2 TRBV5-1 - - TGCGCCAGCAGCTTGGCCTTAGCCGGAACCGGGGAGCTGTTTTTT CASSLALAGTGELFF
TRBJ1-1 TRBV18 few - TGTGCCAGCTCACGCTGGAGTGGGGGAAGCATGAACACTGAAGCTTTCTTT CASSRWSGGSMNTEAFF
TRBJ1-5 TRBV2 few - TGTGCCAGCAGTGGCTCCGACATCAATCAGCCCCAGCATTTT CASSGSDINQPQHF
TRBJ1-3 TRBV12-3/TRBV12-4 few - TGTGCCAGCAGTCCGTTTGGTCACACCATATATTTT CASSPFGHTIYF
TRBJ2-3 TRBV5-5 - - TGTGCCAGCAGCTTGGAACTAGCTAGCACAGATACGCAGTATTTT CASSLELASTDTQYF
TRBJ1-5 TRBV29-1 - TRBD1 TGCAGCATCCATTGGGGACAGGGTTTTTTTAGCAATCAGCCCCAGCATTTT CSIHWGQGFFSNQPQHF
TRBJ2-7 TRBV20-1 few - TGCAGTGCTAGTCTCCCTGGGCTAGAGGGGAACGAGCAGTACTTC CSASLPGLEGNEQYF
TRBJ1-2 TRBV28 many - TGTGCCAGCACCCCTGACAACTATGGCTACACCTTC CASTPDNYGYTF
TRBJ2-7 TRBV5-1 - - TGCGCCAGCAGCTTGGAATGGCAAGGGAATTCCTACGAGCAGTACTTC CASSLEWQGNSYEQYF
TRBJ2-4 TRBV29-1 few - TGCAGCGCGGCTGGGTCAGCCAAAAACATTCAGTACTTC CSAAGSAKNIQYF
TRBJ1-1 TRBV29-1 - TRBD1 TGCAGCGCAACCGTAGGGGGACAGCCAAACACTGAAGCTTTCTTT CSATVGGQPNTEAFF
TRBJ2-4 TRBV6-5 few - TGTGCCAGCACCGGAGAGAACAAAAACATTCAGTACTTC CASTGENKNIQYF
TRBJ1-1 TRBV3-1 few - TGTGCCAGCAGCCAAGTTGGAGGGGACACTGAAGCTTTCTTT CASSQVGGDTEAFF
TRBJ1-6 TRBV18 - TRBD1 TGTGTCAGCTCACCAAAAACAGGGGATAATTCACCCCTCCACTTT CVSSPKTGDNSPLHF
TRBJ1-1 TRBV28 - - TGTGCCAGCAGTTTGGCCAATCTTCGGACTGAAGCTTTCTTT CASSLANLRTEAFF
TRBJ1-6 TRBV9 - - TGTGCCAGCAGCGTAGCGGGCAGGGTTGATTCACCCCTCCACTTT CASSVAGRVDSPLHF
TRBJ1-1 TRBV19 - - TGTGCCAGTACCCCCAATGACCGGGAAGCTTTCTTT CASTPNDREAFF
TRBJ1-5 TRBV19 - TRBD1 TGTGCCAGTAGTACCCCAGGGGGCGCATATCAGCCCCAGCATTTT CASSTPGGAYQPQHF
TRBJ1-1 TRBV6-5 - - TGTGCCAGCAGTTACGCCACTGAAGCTTTCTTT CASSYATEAFF
TRBJ2-1 TRBV11-3 few - TGTGCCAGCAGTTACAGACAGTACAATGAGCAGTTCTTC CASSYRQYNEQFF
TRBJ1-6 TRBV7-2 many - TGTGCCAGCAGCTTAGGGAGGCGGGGTGGGGGGTACTATTCACCCCTCCACTTT CASSLGRRGGGYYSPLHF
TRBJ1-6 TRBV2 few TRBD1 TGTGCCAGCAGTTACCGACAGGGGGATAATTCACCCCTCCACTTT CASSYRQGDNSPLHF
TRBJ2-7 TRBV6-6 few - TGTGCCAGCAGGGACTTATCGAGCTCCTACGAGCAGTACTTC CASRDLSSSYEQYF
TRBJ2-7 TRBV11-2 - - TGTGCCAGCAGCGCTAGGTCCTACGAGCAGTACTTC CASSARSYEQYF
TRBJ2-2 TRBV3-1 few TRBD1 TGTGCCAGCAGCCAAGATTTCACCGGGACAGGGGGCGAGAGGAACACCGGGGAGCTGTTTTTT CASSQDFTGTGGERNTGELFF
TRBJ1-1 TRBV6-2/TRBV6-3 - - TGTGCCAGCAGCCCCCGGGACAAGAACACTGAAGCTTTCTTT CASSPRDKNTEAFF
TRBJ2-7 TRBV6-6 - - TGTGCCAGCAGTCCCGGGAACAACTACGAGCAGTACTTC CASSPGNNYEQYF
TRBJ2-3 TRBV7-9 - - TGTGCCAGCAGCTTAGAGGTTGGACGGGAGTATTTT CASSLEVGREYF
TRBJ1-5 TRBV6-2/TRBV6-3 few - TGTGCCAGCACCAAAGACAGAAATCAGCCCCAGCATTTT CASTKDRNQPQHF
TRBJ1-5 TRBV3-1 - TRBD1 TGTGCCAGCAGCCAAGATTACGGGACAGATAGCAATCAGCCCCAGCATTTT CASSQDYGTDSNQPQHF
TRBJ1-1 TRBV20-1 - - TGCAGTGCTAGGCAAAGGGGACATCGTGGTACTGAAGCTTTCTTT CSARQRGHRGTEAFF
TRBJ2-7 TRBV20-1 - - TGCAGTGCCCGGACGGGCCGGGGAACCTACGAGCAGTACTTC CSARTGRGTYEQYF
TRBJ2-1 TRBV4-2 - TRBD2 TGTGCCAGCAGCCCCTCCGGGTCTGGCGGGGGGGCCACGTGGAATGAGCAGTTCTTC CASSPSGSGGGATWNEQFF
TRBJ2-5 TRBV20-1 - TRBD1 TGCAGTGGTCGGACAGGGACAGCCCAAGAGACCCAGTACTTC CSGRTGTAQETQYF
TRBJ1-5 TRBV29-1 - TRBD1 TGCAGCGTTGTAACAGGGGATCAGCCCCAGCATTTT CSVVTGDQPQHF
TRBJ2-7 TRBV6-5 - - TGTGCCAGCAGTTACGGGGACAACTCCTACGAGCAGTACTTC CASSYGDNSYEQYF
TRBJ2-2 TRBV9 few - TGTGCCAGCAGTCAGCTAAACGGGGAGCTGTTTTTT CASSQLNGELFF
TRBJ2-5 TRBV9 - - TGTGCCAGCAGCCCGGTAGGAGAGACCCAGTACTTC CASSPVGETQYF
TRBJ2-3 TRBV18 - - TGTGTCAGCTCACAACAGGTTAGCACAGATACGCAGTATTTT CVSSQQVSTDTQYF
TRBJ1-1 TRBV13 once - TGTGCCAGCAGCAAAGAACCCACTGAAGCTTTCTTT CASSKEPTEAFF
TRBJ1-4 TRBV27 few TRBD1 TGTGCCAGCAGTTCAGACAGGGGACCTAATGAAAAACTGTTTTTT CASSSDRGPNEKLFF
TRBJ2-4 TRBV7-9 - - TGTGCCAGCAGCCCCGGAGCCAAAAACATTCAGTACTTC CASSPGAKNIQYF
TRBJ2-7 TRBV29-1 - TRBD1 TGCAGCGTTACCGGGACAGGGCCCTACGAGCAGTACTTC CSVTGTGPYEQYF
TRBJ2-7 TRBV10-2 few - TGCGCCAGCAAAAAGCCCGGCTCCTACGAGCAGTACTTC CASKKPGSYEQYF